The 19 T cell receptor beta chains below come from one sample, sequenced in a study of shared clonotypes between healthy human individuals. Here immunoSEQ multiplex PCR was the method, and the copy in TCRdb shows in-frame clones only, minus some. The sample has about 2.4 million clones; more than 90% are singletons. Sequenced: naive CD4+ T cells sorted from blood. The subset here: CD45RA+ positively selected. Every receptor here comes from a man younger than 35 in good health.

This chain connects TRBV5-8 to TRBJ2-5; a possible D gene is TRBD2 (5 bases). The CDR3 loop spans 14 amino acids. Germline V gene data show CDR1 as SGHTS and CDR2 as YDEGEE. V was shortened by 2 bases and J by 5 bases, with 13 bases between the two germline ends. CDR3 sequence: CASSFLGVAETQYF. The CDR3 DNA sequence: TGTGCCAGCAGCTTTCTTGGGGTAGCGGAGACCCAGTACTTC.

This clone was counted between two and nine times. The V call is TRBV10-2, the J call TRBJ1-6; tentative D call: TRBD1 (5 bases). The CDR3 has 16 amino acids. V gave up 5 bases and J gave up 7 bases, with 18 bases separating them. The V gene's germline CDR1 is WSHSY and CDR2 SAAADI. The CDR3 nucleotides are TGCGCCAGCAGTCGGGCCCAGGGATGGGAGAATTCACCCCTCCACTTT. It translates to CASSRAQGWENSPLHF.

J is TRBJ2-7 and V is TRBV5-1, with D perhaps TRBD2 (6 bases). Germline values: CDR1 SGHRS, CDR2 YFSETQ. Trimming stripped 4 bases from V and 0 bases from J, with 14 bases between. This CDR3 region has 15 residues. The CDR3 loop is CASSPWRGSSYEQYF. The CDR3 nucleotides read TGCGCCAGCAGCCCCTGGCGGGGAAGCTCCTACGAGCAGTACTTC.

The gene calls are TRBV5-6 and TRBJ2-1; 8 nucleotides match TRBD1. This CDR3 has 15 residues. V gave up 1 base and J gave up 6 bases; unmatched junction bases: 6. CDR1 is SGHDT and CDR2 is YYEEEE in the germline V gene. CDR3 sequence reads: CASSLRQGLINEQFF. The CDR3 DNA reads as TGTGCCAGCAGCTTGAGACAGGGGTTAATCAATGAGCAGTTCTTC.

The V and J genes are TRBV4-1 and TRBJ1-2; 8 bases align to TRBD1. The CDR3 spans 17 residues. V dropped 1 base and J dropped 7; count of bases not matched to a gene: 14. Germline CDR1 is MGHRA and CDR2 is YSYEKL. The CDR3 coding sequence is TGCGCCAGCAGCCAAGCCAATCCCAACCAGGGGGCTGGTGGCTACACCTTC. The encoded protein is CASSQANPNQGAGGYTF.

V and J are TRBV25-1 and TRBJ1-2; D possibly corresponds to TRBD1 (5 bases). V was trimmed by 2 bases and J by 4 bases, leaving 11 bases between them. The length of the CDR3 is 14 residues. CDR1 MGHDK and CDR2 SYGVNS come from the germline V gene. Written as DNA, the CDR3 is TGTGCCAGCAGTGAACAGGGCAGGGCCTATGGCTACACCTTC. Its protein product is CASSEQGRAYGYTF.

The chain uses TRBV7-8 and TRBJ2-1; D is possibly TRBD1 (6 bases). Germline CDR1 is SGHVS and CDR2 is FQNEAQ. The CDR3 sequence is 15 residues long. V shed 5 bases and J shed 3 bases, with 14 bases lying between them. CDR3 residues: CASSIRDKLYNEQFF. The DNA for the CDR3 is TGTGCCAGCAGCATCCGGGACAAACTCTACAATGAGCAGTTCTTC.

A note on this clone: This specimen includes other DNA sequences encoding the same CDR3. The V and J genes are TRBV18 and TRBJ1-6; tentatively, D is TRBD1 (5 bases). The germline V gene encodes CDR1 KGHSH and CDR2 LQKENI. V gave up 0 bases and J gave up 7 bases, with 7 bases separating them. The CDR3 has 14 amino acids. CDR3 nucleotide sequence: TGTGCCAGCTCACCACCCGGGGGAAATTCACCCCTCCACTTT. This gives the protein CASSPPGGNSPLHF.

V and J are TRBV30 and TRBJ2-5; 10 bases match TRBD2. The germline gives CDR1 GTSNPN, CDR2 SVGIG (reference sequence). The CDR3 is 14 residues long. V shed 2 bases and J 1 base; nucleotides not matched to a gene: 1. The CDR3 DNA reads as TGTGCCTGGAGTAGGACTAGCGGCCAAGAGACCCAGTACTTC. This translates into CAWSRTSGQETQYF.

This sequence joins TRBV21-1 and TRBJ2-7; TRBD1, the D gene given by the table, was not confirmed from the DNA. TRBV21-1 is a pseudogene locus. The CDR3 runs 18 residues. The CDR3 region is CASSKEVAVQSLTYEQYF. CDR3 sequence (DNA): TGTGCCAGCAGCAAAGAAGTCGCCGTACAGTCCCTTACCTACGAGCAGTACTTC.

V usage is TRBV21-1 and J usage is TRBJ2-4. TRBV21-1 is an annotated pseudogene. The length of the CDR3 is 15 residues. The CDR3 DNA sequence: TGTGCCAGCAGCAAAGGCACCCTAGCCAAAAACATTCAGTACTTC. Amino acids: CASSKGTLAKNIQYF.

The genes are TRBV9 and TRBJ2-3; D perhaps matches TRBD2 (6 bases). V was pared by 2 bases and J by 2 bases, with 15 bases between. This CDR3 has 16 amino acids. In germline, CDR1 is SGDLS, CDR2 YYNGEE. The DNA for the CDR3 is TGTGCCAGCAGCGTGCCGGGTAGCGGCATCACAGATACGCAGTATTTT. Protein product: CASSVPGSGITDTQYF.

J is TRBJ2-2 and V is TRBV12-5, with D tentatively TRBD1 (6 bases). Trimming took 0 bases from V and 5 from J, leaving 7 bases between them. The CDR3 has 14 amino acids. From germline, CDR1 is LGHNT and CDR2 FRNRAP. CDR3 DNA sequence: TGTGCTAGTGGTTTGGTACAGGGTACCGGGGAGCTGTTTTTT. Residues: CASGLVQGTGELFF.

This clone has just one count. V and J are TRBV2 and TRBJ2-2; no clear D gene. Trimming took off 6 bases at V and 1 base at J, with 9 bases between the two ends. The CDR3 loop spans 14 amino acids. Germline V gene lookup returns CDR1 SNHLY and CDR2 FYNNEI. The CDR3 region has the DNA TGTGCCAGCAGGAGCGAGATGAACACCGGGGAGCTGTTTTTT. Its protein product is CASRSEMNTGELFF.

The chain links TRBV6-1 to TRBJ1-6; D not certain. Germline values: CDR1 MNHNS, CDR2 SASEGT. V dropped 2 bases and J dropped 2 bases, with 10 bases sitting between them. The CDR3 covers 16 residues. The CDR3 bases are TGTGCCAGCAGTGAATCGGCAATAACCTATAATTCACCCCTCCACTTT. This translates into CASSESAITYNSPLHF.

The rearrangement joins TRBV30 to TRBJ2-7; D might be TRBD2 (5 bases). The CDR3 sequence is 12 residues long. Germline loops: CDR1 GTSNPN, CDR2 SVGIG (reference sequence). The germline V and J ends were trimmed by 5 bases and 3 bases, with 11 bases remaining between them. CDR3 region: CAWASGSYEQYF. CDR3 bases: TGTGCCTGGGCTAGTGGGAGCTACGAGCAGTACTTC. Together with reference TRBV30 and TRBJ2-7, the CDR3 gives the full variable domain: SQTIHQWPATLVQPVGSPLSLECTVEGTSNPNLYWYRQAAGRGLQLLFYSVGIGQISSEVPQNLSASRPQDRQFILSSKKLLLSDSGFYLCAWASGSYEQYFGPGTRLTVT.

The V call is TRBV27, the J call TRBJ2-3, with TRBD2 matching 10 bases. Germline V gives CDR1 MNHEY, CDR2 SMNVEV (reference sequence). With V trimmed by 1 base and J by 3 bases, 10 bases remained unmatched. This CDR3 is 18 amino acids long. CDR3 residues: CASSLLELSGRVTDTQYF. The CDR3 bases are TGTGCCAGCAGTTTATTGGAATTGAGCGGGAGGGTGACAGATACGCAGTATTTT.

The J gene is TRBJ2-1, the V gene TRBV25-1; no clear D gene. The V gene's germline CDR1 is MGHDK and CDR2 SYGVNS. The V end was cut by 7 bases, the J end by 9 bases, with 10 bases between. The length of the CDR3 is 11 residues. DNA for the CDR3: TGTGCCAGCACCGTATACGGTGAGCAGTTCTTC. Its protein product is CASTVYGEQFF.

The chain employs TRBV10-3 and TRBJ1-1, with D hard to call. Germline CDR1 reads ENHRY; CDR2 reads SYGVKD. CDR3 length: 14 residues. The V gene lost 2 bases and the J gene lost 1 base, with 8 bases spanning the gap. The CDR3, as DNA: TGTGCCATCAGTGAGATAGGGAAGAACACTGAAGCTTTCTTT. Translated: CAISEIGKNTEAFF.